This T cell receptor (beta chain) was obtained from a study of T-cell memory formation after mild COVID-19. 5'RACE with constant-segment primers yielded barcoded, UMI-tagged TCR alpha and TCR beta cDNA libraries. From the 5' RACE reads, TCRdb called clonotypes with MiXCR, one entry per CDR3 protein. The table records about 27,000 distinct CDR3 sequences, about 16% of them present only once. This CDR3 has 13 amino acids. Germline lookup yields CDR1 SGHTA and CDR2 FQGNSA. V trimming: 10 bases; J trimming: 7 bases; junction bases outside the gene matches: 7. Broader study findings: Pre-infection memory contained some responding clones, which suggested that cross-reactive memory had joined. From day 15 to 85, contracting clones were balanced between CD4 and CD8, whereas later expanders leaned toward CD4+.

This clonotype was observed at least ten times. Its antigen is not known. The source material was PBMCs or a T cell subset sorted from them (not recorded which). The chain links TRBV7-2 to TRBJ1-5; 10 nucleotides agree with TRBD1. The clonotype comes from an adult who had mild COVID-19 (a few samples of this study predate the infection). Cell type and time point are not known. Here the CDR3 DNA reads TGTGCCATCCAGGGACAGGGGACCCAGCCCCAGCATTTT. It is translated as CAIQGQGTQPQHF.